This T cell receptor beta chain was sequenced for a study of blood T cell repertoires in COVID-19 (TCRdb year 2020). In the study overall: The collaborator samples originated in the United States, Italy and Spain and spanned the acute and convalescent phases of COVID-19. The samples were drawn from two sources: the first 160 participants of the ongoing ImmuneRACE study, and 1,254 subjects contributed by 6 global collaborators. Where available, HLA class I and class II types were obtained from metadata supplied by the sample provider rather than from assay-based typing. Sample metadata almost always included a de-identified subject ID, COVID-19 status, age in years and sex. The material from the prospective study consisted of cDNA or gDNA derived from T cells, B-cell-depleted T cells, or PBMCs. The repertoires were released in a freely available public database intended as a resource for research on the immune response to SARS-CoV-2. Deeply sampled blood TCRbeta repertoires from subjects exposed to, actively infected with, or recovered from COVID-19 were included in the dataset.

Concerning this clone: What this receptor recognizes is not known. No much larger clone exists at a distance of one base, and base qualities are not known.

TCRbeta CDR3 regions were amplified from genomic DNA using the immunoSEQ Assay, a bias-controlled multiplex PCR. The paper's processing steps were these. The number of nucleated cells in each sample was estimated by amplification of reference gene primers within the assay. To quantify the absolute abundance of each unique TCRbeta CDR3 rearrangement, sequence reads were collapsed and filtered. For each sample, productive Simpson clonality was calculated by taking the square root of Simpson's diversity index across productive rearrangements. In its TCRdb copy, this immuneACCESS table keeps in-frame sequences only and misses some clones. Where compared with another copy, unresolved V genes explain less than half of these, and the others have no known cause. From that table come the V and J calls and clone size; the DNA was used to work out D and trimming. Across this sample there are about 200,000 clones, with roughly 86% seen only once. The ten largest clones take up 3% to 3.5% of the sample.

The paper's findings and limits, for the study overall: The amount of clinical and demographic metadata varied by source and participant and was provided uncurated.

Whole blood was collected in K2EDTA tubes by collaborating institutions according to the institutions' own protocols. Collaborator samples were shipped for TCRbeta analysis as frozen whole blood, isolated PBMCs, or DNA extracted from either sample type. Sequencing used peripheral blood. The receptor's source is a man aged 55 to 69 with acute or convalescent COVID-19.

The CDR3 in this case is CASSRRQGPANYGYTF. The bases are TGTGCCAGCAGTCGCAGACAGGGGCCTGCTAACTATGGCTACACCTTC. The receptor chain draws on TRBV7-9 and TRBJ1-2; 8 bases in the middle match TRBD1. Per the germline V gene (reference sequence), SEHNR is the CDR1 and FQNEAQ is the CDR2. The CDR3 goes from the cysteine to the phenylalanine over 16 residues. The entry retains the CDR3 DNA only, 48 bases that are in frame from base 1. Trimming takes 6 bases off V and 0 bases off J; junction bases not matched to a gene: 9. With all but the CDR3 taken from the reference TRBV7-9 and TRBJ1-2 genes, the full variable domain is: DTGVSQNPRHKITKRGQNVTFRCDPISEHNRLYWYRQTLGQGPEFLTYFQNEAQLEKSRLLSDRFSAERPKGSFSTLEIQRTEQGDSAMYLCASSRRQGPANYGYTFGSGTRLTVV.